The entry below describes one T cell receptor (beta chain). Other DNA sequences in this sample translate to the same CDR3. These data originate in a study of CD8+ T cells in alopecia areata. Germline CDR1 reads DFQATT; CDR2 reads SNEGSKA (reference sequence). V was cut by 0 bases and J by 1 base, with 0 bases left in between. The CDR3 length is 11 residues. Reverse transcribed after extraction, RNA yielded cDNA as the sequencing template. The protocol was immunoSEQ multiplex PCR, while the TCRdb copy is restricted to in-frame clones and leaves out a portion. This sample has about 180,000 clones; roughly 46% occur once, and the top ten carry around 10%. Treatment indicated: oral pan-JAK inhibitor, 5-10 mg twice daily.

The clonotype was recovered from a human donor with alopecia areata. This chain connects TRBV20-1 to TRBJ1-1; D is undetermined. The material sequenced was CD8+ T cells sorted from blood, taken at approximately week 52, from a patient treated with tofacitinib. The CDR3 protein is CSARENTEAFF. The CDR3 nucleotides read TGCAGTGCTAGAGAGAACACTGAAGCTTTCTTT.